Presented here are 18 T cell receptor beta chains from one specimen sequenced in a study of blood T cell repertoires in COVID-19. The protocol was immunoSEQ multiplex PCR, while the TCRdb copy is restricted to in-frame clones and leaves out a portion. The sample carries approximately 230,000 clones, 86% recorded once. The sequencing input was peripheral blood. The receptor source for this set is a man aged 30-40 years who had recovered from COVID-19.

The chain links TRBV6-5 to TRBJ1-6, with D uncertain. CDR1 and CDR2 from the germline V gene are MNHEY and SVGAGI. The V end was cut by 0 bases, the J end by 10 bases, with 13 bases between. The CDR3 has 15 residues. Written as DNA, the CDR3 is TGTGCCAGCAGTTACTCGAGGGCTCGAACGTCACCCCTCCACTTT. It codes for CASSYSRARTSPLHF.

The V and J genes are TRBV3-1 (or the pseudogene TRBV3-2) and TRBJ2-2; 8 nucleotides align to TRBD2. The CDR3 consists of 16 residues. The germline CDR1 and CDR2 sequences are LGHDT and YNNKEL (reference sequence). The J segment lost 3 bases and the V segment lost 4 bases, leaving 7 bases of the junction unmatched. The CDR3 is CASSRYSGEHTGELFF. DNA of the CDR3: TGTGCCAGCAGCCGATATAGCGGGGAGCACACCGGGGAGCTGTTTTTT.

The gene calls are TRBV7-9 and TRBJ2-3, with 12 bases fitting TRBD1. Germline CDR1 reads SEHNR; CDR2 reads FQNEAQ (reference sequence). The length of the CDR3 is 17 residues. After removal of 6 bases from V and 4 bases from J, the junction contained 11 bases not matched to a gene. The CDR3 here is CASSIYPGTGGADTQYF. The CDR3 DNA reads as TGTGCCAGCAGTATATACCCCGGGACAGGGGGCGCAGATACGCAGTATTTT.

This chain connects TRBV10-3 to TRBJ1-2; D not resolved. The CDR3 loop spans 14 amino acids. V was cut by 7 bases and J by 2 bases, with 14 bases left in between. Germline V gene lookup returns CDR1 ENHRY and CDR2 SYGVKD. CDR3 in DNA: TGTGCCATCATCGAATCCCAGTCGAACTATGGCTACACCTTC. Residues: CAIIESQSNYGYTF.

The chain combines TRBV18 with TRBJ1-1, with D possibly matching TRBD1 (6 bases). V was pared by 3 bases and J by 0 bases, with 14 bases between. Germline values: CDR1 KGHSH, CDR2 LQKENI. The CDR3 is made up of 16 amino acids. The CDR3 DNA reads TGTGCCAGCTCACCCGTGACAGGCACTTTGAACACTGAAGCTTTCTTT. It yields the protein CASSPVTGTLNTEAFF.

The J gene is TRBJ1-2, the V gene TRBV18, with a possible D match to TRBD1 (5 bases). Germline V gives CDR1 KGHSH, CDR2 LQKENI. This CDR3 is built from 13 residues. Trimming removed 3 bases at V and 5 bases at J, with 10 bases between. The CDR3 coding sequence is TGTGCCAGCTCACCCGAGACAGTTTATGGCTACACCTTC. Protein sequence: CASSPETVYGYTF.

As DNA, the CDR3 is TGTGCCAGCACCAACCAGGTTCCGAAGTGGCTGTTTTTT. Protein sequence: CASTNQVPKWLFF. The chain employs TRBV6-6 and TRBJ1-4; D ambiguous. V lost 7 bases, J lost 14 bases, and 20 bases lay in between. Germline CDR1 reads MNHNY; CDR2 reads SVGAGI (reference sequence). The CDR3 extends over 13 amino acids.

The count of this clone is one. The CDR3 loop reads CASSQVGDYYGYTF. Written as DNA, the CDR3 is TGCGCCAGCAGCCAAGTAGGGGACTACTATGGCTACACCTTC. The chain links TRBV4-3 to TRBJ1-2, with a weak D call TRBD1 (5 bases). The germline CDR1 and CDR2 sequences are LGHNA and YSLEER. The CDR3 runs 14 residues. The V end was cut by 1 base, the J end by 3 bases, with 9 bases between.

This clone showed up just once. This CDR3 is CASKGASNQPQHF. The CDR3 region has the DNA TGTGCCAGTAAGGGGGCGAGCAATCAGCCCCAGCATTTT. The V gene is TRBV19, the J gene TRBJ1-5, with 7 bases identical to TRBD1. After removal of 7 bases from V and 1 base from J, the junction contained 1 base not matched to a gene. Germline CDR1 LNHDA, CDR2 SQIVND (reference sequence). This CDR3 is 13 amino acids long.

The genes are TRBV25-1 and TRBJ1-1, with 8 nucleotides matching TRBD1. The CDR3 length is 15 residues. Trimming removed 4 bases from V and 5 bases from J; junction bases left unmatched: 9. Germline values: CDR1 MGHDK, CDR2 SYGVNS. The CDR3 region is CASSVQTDRVTEAFF. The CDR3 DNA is TGTGCCAGCAGTGTGCAAACGGACAGGGTTACTGAAGCTTTCTTT. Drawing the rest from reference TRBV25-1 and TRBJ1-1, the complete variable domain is EADIYQTPRYLVIGTGKKITLECSQTMGHDKMYWYQQDPGMELHLIHYSYGVNSTEKGDLSSESTVSRIRTEHFPLTLESARPSHTSQYLCASSVQTDRVTEAFFGQGTRLTVV.

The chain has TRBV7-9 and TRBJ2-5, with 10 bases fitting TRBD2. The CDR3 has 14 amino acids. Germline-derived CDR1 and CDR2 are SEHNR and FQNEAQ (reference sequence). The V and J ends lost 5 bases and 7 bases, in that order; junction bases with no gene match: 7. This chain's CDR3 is CASSPGLAWGTQYF. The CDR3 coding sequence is TGTGCCAGCAGCCCGGGACTAGCGTGGGGGACCCAGTACTTC. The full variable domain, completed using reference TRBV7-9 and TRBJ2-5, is DTGVSQNPRHKITKRGQNVTFRCDPISEHNRLYWYRQTLGQGPEFLTYFQNEAQLEKSRLLSDRFSAERPKGSFSTLEIQRTEQGDSAMYLCASSPGLAWGTQYFGPGTRLLVL.

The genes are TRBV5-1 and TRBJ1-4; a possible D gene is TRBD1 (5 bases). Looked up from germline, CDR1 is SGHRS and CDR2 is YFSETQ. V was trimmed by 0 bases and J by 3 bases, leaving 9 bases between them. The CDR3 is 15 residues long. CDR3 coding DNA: TGCGCCAGCAGCTTGGAGGGGCAAGCTAATGAAAAACTGTTTTTT. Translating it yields CASSLEGQANEKLFF.

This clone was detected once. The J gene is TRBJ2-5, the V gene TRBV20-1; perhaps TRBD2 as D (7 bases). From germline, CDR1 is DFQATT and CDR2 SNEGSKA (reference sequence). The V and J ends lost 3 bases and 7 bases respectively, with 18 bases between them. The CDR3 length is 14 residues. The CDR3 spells CSASWAGAGSTQYF. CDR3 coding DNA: TGCAGTGCTAGTTGGGCGGGGGCCGGATCGACCCAGTACTTC.

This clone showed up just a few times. The chain's CDR3 is CASSLAEKGYF. The CDR3 bases are TGTGCCAGCAGCTTAGCGGAAAAAGGGTACTTC. The rearrangement joins TRBV5-5 to TRBJ2-7, with D perhaps matching TRBD2 (5 bases). CDR3 length: 11 residues. The V gene's germline CDR1 is SGHKS and CDR2 YYEKEE (reference sequence). V was pared by 2 bases and J by 12 bases, with 12 bases between.

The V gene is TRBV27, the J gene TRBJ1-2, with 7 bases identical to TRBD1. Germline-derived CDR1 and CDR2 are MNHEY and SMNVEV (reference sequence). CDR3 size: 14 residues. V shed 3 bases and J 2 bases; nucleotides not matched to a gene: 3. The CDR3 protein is CASSFQGENYGYTF. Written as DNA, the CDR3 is TGTGCCAGCAGTTTTCAGGGGGAAAACTATGGCTACACCTTC.

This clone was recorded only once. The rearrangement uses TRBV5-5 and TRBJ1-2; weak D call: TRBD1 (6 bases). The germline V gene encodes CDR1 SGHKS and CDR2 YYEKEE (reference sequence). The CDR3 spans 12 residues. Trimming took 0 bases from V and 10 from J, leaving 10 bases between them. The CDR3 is CASSLDREPYTF. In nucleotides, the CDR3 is TGTGCCAGCAGCTTGGACAGGGAACCCTACACCTTC.

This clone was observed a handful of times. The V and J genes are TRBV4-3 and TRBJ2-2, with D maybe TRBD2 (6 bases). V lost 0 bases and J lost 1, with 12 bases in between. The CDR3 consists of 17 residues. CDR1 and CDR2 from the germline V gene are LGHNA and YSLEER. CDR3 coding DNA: TGCGCCAGCAGCCAAGAAATAGGAGGGCTGAACACCGGGGAGCTGTTTTTT. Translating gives CASSQEIGGLNTGELFF.

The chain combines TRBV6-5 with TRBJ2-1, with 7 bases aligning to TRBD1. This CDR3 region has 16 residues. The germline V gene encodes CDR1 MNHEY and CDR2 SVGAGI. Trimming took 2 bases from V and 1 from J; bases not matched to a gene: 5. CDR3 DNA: TGTGCCAGCAGTTACAGACAGGGCAGGTCCTACAATGAGCAGTTCTTC. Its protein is CASSYRQGRSYNEQFF.